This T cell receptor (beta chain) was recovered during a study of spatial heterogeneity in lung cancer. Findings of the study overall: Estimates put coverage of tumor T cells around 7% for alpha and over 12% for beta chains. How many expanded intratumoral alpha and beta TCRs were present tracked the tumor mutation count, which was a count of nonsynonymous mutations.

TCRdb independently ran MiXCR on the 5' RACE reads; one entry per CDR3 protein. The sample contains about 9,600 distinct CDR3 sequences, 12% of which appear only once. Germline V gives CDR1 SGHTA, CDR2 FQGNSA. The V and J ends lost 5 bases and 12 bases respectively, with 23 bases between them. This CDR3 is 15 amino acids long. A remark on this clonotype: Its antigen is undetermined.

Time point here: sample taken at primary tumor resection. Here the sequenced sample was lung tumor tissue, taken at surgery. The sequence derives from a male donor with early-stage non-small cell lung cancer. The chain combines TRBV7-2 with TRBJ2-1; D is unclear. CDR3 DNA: TGTGCCAGCAGCACCCGTAGAGGTGCCCGTGAAGGGCAGTTCTTC. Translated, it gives CASSTRRGAREGQFF.